This section outlines one T cell receptor (beta chain) sequence together with its context. The antigen remains unidentified. V lost 6 bases to trimming and J lost 5 bases, with 16 bases between them. CDR1 and CDR2 from the germline V gene are MNHEY and SVGEGT. The CDR3 is 14 residues long. These data are taken from a study of CD8 T cells in Susac syndrome. Overall study findings and caveats: There were 15 to 20 Susac-specific public clones in total CD8+ repertoires and several in CD8+ TEMRA repertoires. Clonal expansion of CD8+ cells in Susac peaked in TEMRA cells (and in active patients).

RNA in amounts of about 0.45 to 1 ug was reverse transcribed with random hexamers. TCRdb recomputed calls from the immunoSEQ multiplex PCR reads with MiXCR, one row per CDR3 protein. The sample records over 100,000 distinct CDR3 sequences, roughly 94% being singletons. TCR beta sequences were obtained from blood CD8+ and CD4+ T cells. The source of this sequence is a human donor with Susac syndrome. The sample taken for sequencing was CD8+ T cells from PBMCs. The V call is TRBV6-2 or TRBV6-3, the J call TRBJ1-1; D is unclear. CDR3 residues: CASSHREFWTEAFF. The CDR3 nucleotides are TGTGCCAGCAGCCATCGGGAGTTCTGGACTGAAGCTTTCTTT.